These 17 T cell receptor beta chains came from one sample sequenced in a study of blood T cells in healthy people across ages. A sample-barcoded 5' primer and a J-beta primer mix were used in a second PCR of about 6 to 11 cycles. Each CDR3 protein gets one entry after TCRdb re-called the 5' RACE reads with MiXCR. This sample has about 970,000 distinct CDR3 sequences, with about 53% found just once. Sequenced sample: blood. These receptors were taken from a woman aged 55-70 years in good health.

The chain joins TRBV27 to TRBJ2-3; weak D call: TRBD1 (5 bases). The V end lost 3 bases, the J end lost 3 bases, and 13 bases lay between the germline ends. The CDR3 has 15 amino acids. Germline V gene lookup returns CDR1 MNHEY and CDR2 SMNVEV (reference sequence). The DNA of the CDR3 is TGTGCCAGCAGTTTCGAAGGGGCGCTGACAGATACGCAGTATTTT. This translates into CASSFEGALTDTQYF.

This chain joins TRBV19 and TRBJ2-3; D is ambiguous. The CDR3 runs to 14 residues. Germline-derived CDR1 and CDR2 are LNHDA and SQIVND (reference sequence). Trimming took off 2 bases at V and 2 bases at J, with 8 bases between the two ends. CDR3 amino acids: CASSIQFATDTQYF. CDR3 in DNA: TGTGCCAGTAGTATACAGTTCGCCACAGATACGCAGTATTTT.

This clonotype was recorded only once. The chain joins TRBV21-1 to TRBJ2-5; TRBD1, the D gene given by the table, was not confirmed from the DNA. TRBV21-1 is noted as a pseudogene. This CDR3 has 11 amino acids. Here the CDR3 DNA reads TGTGCCAGCAGCCATCGGGACGGTGCGTACTTC. This sequence encodes CASSHRDGAYF.

The CDR3 region has the DNA TGTGCCAGCAGTTTGGGCGGACTCCAAAACATTCAGTACTTC. Its protein product is CASSLGGLQNIQYF. The rearrangement links TRBV6-1 to TRBJ2-4; TRBD2 is a possible D gene (5 bases). Germline CDR1 reads MNHNS; CDR2 reads SASEGT. Trimming took off 5 bases at V and 5 bases at J, with 13 bases between the two ends. CDR3 size: 14 residues.

This rearrangement joins TRBV29-1 to TRBJ2-5, with a weak D call TRBD2 (6 bases). Trimming cost V 5 bases and J 11 bases, with 30 bases left between them. CDR3 size: 16 residues. The germline V gene has CDR1 SQVTM and CDR2 ANQGSEA. The CDR3 sequence is CSVLVTRGSSYNEQYF. Here the CDR3 DNA reads TGCAGCGTTTTAGTGACTAGAGGCTCCTCATACAATGAGCAGTACTTC.

This clonotype was detected a few times. The V call is TRBV7-9, the J call TRBJ2-1; D is ambiguous. With 2 bases removed from V and 4 bases from J, the gap between germline ends came to 24 bases. Germline lookup yields CDR1 SEHNR and CDR2 FQNEAQ (reference sequence). The CDR3 loop spans 19 amino acids. This CDR3 is CASSLSSRYPATHYNEQFF. The DNA for the CDR3 is TGTGCCAGCAGCTTAAGTTCTCGGTACCCTGCCACTCATTACAATGAGCAGTTCTTC.

This clonotype was counted between two and nine times. The chain links TRBV18 to TRBJ2-5; D ambiguous. This CDR3 spans 12 amino acids. Germline lookup yields CDR1 KGHSH and CDR2 LQKENI. V was pared by 8 bases and J by 7 bases, with 14 bases between. CDR3 sequence reads: CASHQSLGTQYF. The CDR3 region has the DNA TGTGCCAGCCACCAGTCCCTGGGGACCCAGTACTTC. Complete variable domain (other parts from reference TRBV18 and TRBJ2-5): NAGVMQNPRHLVRRRGQEARLRCSPMKGHSHVYWYRQLPEEGLKFMVYLQKENIIDESGMPKERFSAEFPKEGPSILRIQQVVRGDSAAYFCASHQSLGTQYFGPGTRLLVL.

The CDR3 spells CSARDNRDSQYF. In nucleotides, the CDR3 is TGCAGTGCTAGAGATAACCGGGACTCGCAGTATTTT. V and J are TRBV20-1 and TRBJ2-3; tentative D call: TRBD2 (6 bases). V was cut by 0 bases and J by 10 bases, with 11 bases left in between. This CDR3 contains 12 residues. CDR1 and CDR2 (germline): DFQATT, SNEGSKA (reference sequence).

V is TRBV20-1 and J is TRBJ2-7; a weak D match, TRBD2 (7 bases). Trimming took 0 bases from V and 6 from J, leaving 15 bases between them. Per germline, CDR1 DFQATT and CDR2 SNEGSKA (reference sequence). This CDR3 has 14 amino acids. CDR3 coding DNA: TGCAGTGCTAGAGAGGGAGGGGGAGTAGCCGAGCAGTACTTC. It encodes CSAREGGGVAEQYF.

The gene calls are TRBV20-1 and TRBJ2-1; possibly TRBD2 for D (5 bases). Germline loops: CDR1 DFQATT, CDR2 SNEGSKA (reference sequence). The CDR3 is 17 residues long. Trimming stripped 1 base from V and 0 bases from J, with 16 bases between. As DNA, the CDR3 is TGCAGTGCTAGAGGTAAATCTTTGCGGGCCTCCTACAATGAGCAGTTCTTC. Protein sequence: CSARGKSLRASYNEQFF.

The gene calls are TRBV4-1 and TRBJ2-7, with TRBD1 matching 7 bases. The CDR3 has 15 amino acids. Unmatched junction bases numbered 6, after V lost 1 base and J lost 3 bases. Germline V CDR1 and CDR2: MGHRA, YSYEKL. CDR3 loop: CASSQVEGQFYEQYF. DNA for the CDR3: TGCGCCAGCAGCCAAGTAGAGGGACAGTTCTACGAGCAGTACTTC.

This clonotype was observed a handful of times. The V call is TRBV2, the J call TRBJ1-2; the D gene is possibly TRBD1 (6 bases). The CDR3 length is 12 residues. Germline V gives CDR1 SNHLY, CDR2 FYNNEI. Deletions cut 6 bases from V and 9 bases from J, with 14 bases between. CDR3 protein: CASRPGDLRYTF. DNA of the CDR3: TGTGCCAGCAGGCCAGGGGATCTACGCTACACCTTC.

This clonotype was observed a handful of times. The V and J genes are TRBV27 and TRBJ2-4; 12 bases align to TRBD2. J gave up 0 bases and V 6 bases, and 21 bases lay outside the gene matches. The CDR3 is 22 residues long. The germline V gene has CDR1 MNHEY and CDR2 SMNVEV (reference sequence). This CDR3 is CASRRRLAGERDPIEAKNIQYF. The DNA for the CDR3 is TGTGCCAGCAGACGTAGACTAGCGGGAGAGAGGGACCCAATTGAAGCCAAAAACATTCAGTACTTC.

This clonotype has only a few counts. The chain combines TRBV12-3 or TRBV12-4 with TRBJ2-7; D possibly corresponds to TRBD1 (6 bases). This CDR3 comprises 14 residues. V was pared by 6 bases and J by 1 base, with 13 bases between. In nucleotides, the CDR3 is TGTGCCAGCAGGAGGGACATCGCTTCCTACGAGCAGTACTTC. Its protein product is CASRRDIASYEQYF.

The rearrangement uses TRBV27 and TRBJ2-7; either TRBD1 or TRBD2 may fit D (5 bases each). Trimming took 0 bases from V and 1 from J, leaving 13 bases between them. Germline V gives CDR1 MNHEY, CDR2 SMNVEV (reference sequence). CDR3 size: 16 residues. DNA of the CDR3: TGTGCCAGCAGTTTATCGGGACCGGGCGGTTCCTACGAGCAGTACTTC. It translates to CASSLSGPGGSYEQYF.

This clonotype was found a few times. The rearrangement joins TRBV6-5 to TRBJ2-4, with TRBD1 identical over 8 bases. Trimming cost V 1 base and J 3 bases; bases outside gene matches: 8. Germline V gives CDR1 MNHEY, CDR2 SVGAGI. The length of the CDR3 is 17 residues. The CDR3 DNA is TGTGCCAGCAGTTACTTATCAGGGGGCAAGGACAAAAACATTCAGTACTTC. It encodes CASSYLSGGKDKNIQYF.

This clonotype was detected only a few times. This sequence joins TRBV5-6 and TRBJ2-5, with D unresolved. The CDR3 is 13 amino acids. Trimming took 1 base from V and 4 from J, leaving 8 bases between them. Germline CDR1 and CDR2: SGHDT and YYEEEE. CDR3 sequence: CASSLQRLETQYF. The CDR3 DNA reads as TGTGCCAGCAGCTTGCAACGTTTAGAGACCCAGTACTTC.